The 9 T cell receptor beta chains given below trace back to one sample, sequenced in a study of identifying expanded T cells in peripheral blood. Sequenced by immunoSEQ multiplex PCR; TCRdb stores in-frame clones only, minus some. The sample shows 100,000 to 150,000 clones, approximately 88% of them seen only once. Sequencing was performed on blood. These receptors came from a person between 18 and 69 years old in good health.

V is TRBV5-1 and J is TRBJ1-1; D unresolved. The CDR3 has 14 amino acids. The germline CDR1 and CDR2 sequences are SGHRS and YFSETQ. V lost 0 bases and J 6 bases, leaving 12 bases between the germline ends. The DNA for the CDR3 is TGCGCCAGCAGCTTGGTATCGGGGAATTCTGAAGCTTTCTTT. This encodes CASSLVSGNSEAFF.

The genes are TRBV6-6 and TRBJ1-6; weak D call: TRBD1 (6 bases). The germline V gene has CDR1 MNHNY and CDR2 SVGAGI (reference sequence). The CDR3 has 15 amino acids. Trimming left V 2 bases short and J 4 bases short, with 9 bases between. The CDR3 is CASSYGQNYNSPLHF. The CDR3 bases are TGTGCCAGCAGTTACGGACAGAATTATAATTCACCCCTCCACTTT.

For the CDR3, the DNA is TGTGCCAGCAAGCAGGGGGCAGATGATCAGCCCCAGCATTTT. Translated, it gives CASKQGADDQPQHF. The genes are TRBV6-6 and TRBJ1-5, with 8 nucleotides matching TRBD1. Germline CDR1 MNHNY, CDR2 SVGAGI (reference sequence). Germline trimming cut 7 bases from V and 5 bases from J; bases unmatched to any gene: 7. The CDR3 totals 14 residues.

The sample holds one count of this clone. V and J are TRBV27 and TRBJ2-1; 10 nucleotides align to TRBD2. The CDR3 consists of 15 residues. V was pared by 2 bases and J by 8 bases, with 6 bases of the junction left unmatched. CDR1 MNHEY and CDR2 SMNVEV come from the germline V gene (reference sequence). DNA of the CDR3: TGTGCCAGCAGTTTAGGACTAGCGGCTTTGGATGAGCAGTTCTTC. Encoded protein: CASSLGLAALDEQFF.

The chain employs TRBV4-1 and TRBJ2-3; D call uncertain. V lost 1 base and J 3 bases, leaving 14 bases between the germline ends. Germline assignment: CDR1 MGHRA and CDR2 YSYEKL. This CDR3 is 16 amino acids long. This CDR3 reads CASSQAPGSPTDTQYF. In nucleotides, the CDR3 is TGCGCCAGCAGCCAAGCCCCGGGCTCTCCAACAGATACGCAGTATTTT.

The V gene is TRBV5-4, the J gene TRBJ2-7, with a possible D match to TRBD1 (6 bases). Germline CDR1 reads SGHNT; CDR2 reads YYREEE (reference sequence). The CDR3 sequence is 15 residues long. V shed 3 bases and J shed 2 bases, with 15 bases lying between them. This CDR3 reads CASSWTPGETYEQYF. The DNA of the CDR3 is TGTGCCAGCAGCTGGACCCCAGGGGAGACCTACGAGCAGTACTTC.

This clone came up once. The chain is built from TRBV4-3 and TRBJ2-7; no reliable D call. Looked up from germline, CDR1 is LGHNA and CDR2 is YSLEER. V dropped 8 bases and J dropped 5 bases, with 22 bases sitting between them. The CDR3 is made up of 15 amino acids. The CDR3 sequence is CASRAARSTANEQYF. In DNA form, the CDR3 reads TGCGCCAGCCGAGCCGCGCGGTCCACGGCGAACGAGCAGTACTTC.

The rearrangement links TRBV6-4 to TRBJ1-6; D is unresolved. Germline CDR1 is MRHNA and CDR2 is SNTAGT. The CDR3 loop spans 18 amino acids. Between the trimmed V and J ends, which lost 0 bases and 7 bases, there was a span of 19 bases. DNA of the CDR3: TGTGCCAGCAGTGACTCGAGGTCGGGGTCCAGGTTGAATTCACCCCTCCACTTT. Its protein is CASSDSRSGSRLNSPLHF.

The genes are TRBV14 and TRBJ2-1; possibly TRBD1 or TRBD2 for D (5 bases each). CDR3 size: 20 residues. The ends were cut back, 1 base at V and 3 bases at J, with 25 bases in the middle. CDR1 and CDR2 (germline): SGHDN, FVKESK. The CDR3 region has the DNA TGTGCCAGCAGCCAAGCCATTAGGGGACGTTCGATCTTCCTCTACAATGAGCAGTTCTTC. Protein sequence: CASSQAIRGRSIFLYNEQFF.